A single T cell receptor beta chain is shown here with its context. The sample belongs to a study of identical twins. One entry per CDR3 protein, called by TCRdb with MiXCR from the 5' RACE reads. The sample has 1.5 million or so distinct CDR3 sequences; more than 30% are singletons. This CDR3 has 13 amino acids. The germline CDR1 and CDR2 sequences are SQVTM and ANQGSEA. Trimming cost V 6 bases and J 0 bases; bases outside gene matches: 4. This chain connects TRBV29-1 to TRBJ2-7, with 8 bases aligning to TRBD1. The sample consisted of cord blood. The TCR comes from a newborn girl in good health. The CDR3 DNA sequence: TGCAGCGTCGCCGACAGGGGCTCCTACGAGCAGTACTTC. Translated: CSVADRGSYEQYF.